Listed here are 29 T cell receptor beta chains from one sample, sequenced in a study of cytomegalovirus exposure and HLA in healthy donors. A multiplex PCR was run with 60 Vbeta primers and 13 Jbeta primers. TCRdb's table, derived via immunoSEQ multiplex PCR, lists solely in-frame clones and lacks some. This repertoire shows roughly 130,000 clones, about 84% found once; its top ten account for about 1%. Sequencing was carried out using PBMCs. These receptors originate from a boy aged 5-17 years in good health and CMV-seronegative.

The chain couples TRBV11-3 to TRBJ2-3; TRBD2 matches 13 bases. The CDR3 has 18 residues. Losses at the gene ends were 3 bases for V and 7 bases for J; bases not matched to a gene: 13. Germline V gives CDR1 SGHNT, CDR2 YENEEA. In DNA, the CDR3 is TGTGCCAGCAGCTTGACAGGGACTAGCGGGAAAGGGGCAAATACGCAGTATTTT. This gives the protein CASSLTGTSGKGANTQYF.

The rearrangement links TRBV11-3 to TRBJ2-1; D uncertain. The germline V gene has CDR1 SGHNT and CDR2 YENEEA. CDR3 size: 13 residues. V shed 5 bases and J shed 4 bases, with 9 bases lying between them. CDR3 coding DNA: TGTGCCAGCAGCCGCGACAAGTACAATGAGCAGTTCTTC. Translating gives CASSRDKYNEQFF.

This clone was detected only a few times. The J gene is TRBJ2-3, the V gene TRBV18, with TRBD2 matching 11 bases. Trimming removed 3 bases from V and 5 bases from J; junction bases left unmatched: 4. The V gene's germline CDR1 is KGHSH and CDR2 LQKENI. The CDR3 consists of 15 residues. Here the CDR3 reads CASSPPGTSGDTQYF. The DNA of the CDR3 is TGTGCCAGCTCACCCCCCGGGACTAGCGGAGATACGCAGTATTTT.

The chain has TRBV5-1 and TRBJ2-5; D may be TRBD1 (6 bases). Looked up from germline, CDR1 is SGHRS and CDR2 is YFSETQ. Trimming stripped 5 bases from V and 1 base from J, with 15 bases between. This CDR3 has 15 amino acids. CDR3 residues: CASRLRTATQETQYF. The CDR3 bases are TGCGCCAGCAGACTAAGGACAGCCACCCAAGAGACCCAGTACTTC.

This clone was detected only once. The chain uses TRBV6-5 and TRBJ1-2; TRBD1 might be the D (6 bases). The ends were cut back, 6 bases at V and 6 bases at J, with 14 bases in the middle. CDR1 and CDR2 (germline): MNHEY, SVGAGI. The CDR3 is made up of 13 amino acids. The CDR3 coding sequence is TGTGCCAGCAGCCCACAGGGAACCAATGGCTACACCTTC. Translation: CASSPQGTNGYTF.

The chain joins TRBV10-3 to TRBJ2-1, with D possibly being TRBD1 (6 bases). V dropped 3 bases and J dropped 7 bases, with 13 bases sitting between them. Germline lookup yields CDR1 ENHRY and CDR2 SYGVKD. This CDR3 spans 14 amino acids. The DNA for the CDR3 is TGTGCCATCAGTGATGACAGGCGTCTGAATGAGCAGTTCTTC. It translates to CAISDDRRLNEQFF.

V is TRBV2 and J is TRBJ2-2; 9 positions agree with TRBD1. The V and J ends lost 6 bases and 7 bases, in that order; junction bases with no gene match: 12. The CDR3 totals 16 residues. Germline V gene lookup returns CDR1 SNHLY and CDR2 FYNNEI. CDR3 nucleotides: TGTGCCAGCAGAGCAAAACACAGGGGGCAGGGCGGGGAGCTGTTTTTT. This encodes CASRAKHRGQGGELFF.

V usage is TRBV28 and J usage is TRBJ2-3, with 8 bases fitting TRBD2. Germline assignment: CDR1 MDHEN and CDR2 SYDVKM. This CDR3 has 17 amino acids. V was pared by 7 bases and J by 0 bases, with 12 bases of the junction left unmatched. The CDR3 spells CASTTSTGGTSTDTQYF. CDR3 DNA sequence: TGTGCCAGCACCACGTCCACGGGGGGGACTAGCACAGATACGCAGTATTTT.

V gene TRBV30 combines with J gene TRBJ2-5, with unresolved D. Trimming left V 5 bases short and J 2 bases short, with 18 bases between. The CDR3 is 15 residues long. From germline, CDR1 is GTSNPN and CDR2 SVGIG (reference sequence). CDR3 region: CAWASLQAAQETQYF. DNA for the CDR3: TGTGCCTGGGCGTCTCTGCAGGCAGCTCAAGAGACCCAGTACTTC. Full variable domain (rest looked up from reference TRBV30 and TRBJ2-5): SQTIHQWPATLVQPVGSPLSLECTVEGTSNPNLYWYRQAAGRGLQLLFYSVGIGQISSEVPQNLSASRPQDRQFILSSKKLLLSDSGFYLCAWASLQAAQETQYFGPGTRLLVL.

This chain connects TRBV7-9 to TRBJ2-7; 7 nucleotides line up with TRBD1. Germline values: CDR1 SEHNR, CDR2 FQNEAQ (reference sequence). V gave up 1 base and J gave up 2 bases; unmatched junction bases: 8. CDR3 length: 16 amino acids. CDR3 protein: CASSLVSVTGTYEQYF. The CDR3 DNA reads TGTGCCAGCAGCTTAGTTTCAGTGACAGGGACCTACGAGCAGTACTTC. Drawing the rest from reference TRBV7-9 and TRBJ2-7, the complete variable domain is DTGVSQNPRHKITKRGQNVTFRCDPISEHNRLYWYRQTLGQGPEFLTYFQNEAQLEKSRLLSDRFSAERPKGSFSTLEIQRTEQGDSAMYLCASSLVSVTGTYEQYFGPGTRLTVT.

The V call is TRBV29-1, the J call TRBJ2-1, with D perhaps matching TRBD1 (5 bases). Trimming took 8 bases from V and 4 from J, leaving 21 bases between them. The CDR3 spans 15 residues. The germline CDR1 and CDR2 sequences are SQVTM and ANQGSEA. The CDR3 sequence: CSTADRQPTYNEQFF. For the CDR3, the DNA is TGCAGCACCGCCGACCGACAGCCCACTTACAATGAGCAGTTCTTC.

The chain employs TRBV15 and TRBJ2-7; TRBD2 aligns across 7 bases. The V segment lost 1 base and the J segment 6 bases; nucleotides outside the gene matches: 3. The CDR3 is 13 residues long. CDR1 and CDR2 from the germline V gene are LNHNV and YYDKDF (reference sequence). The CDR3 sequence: CATSRGLAGEQYF. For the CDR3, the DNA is TGTGCCACCAGCAGAGGACTAGCAGGCGAGCAGTACTTC.

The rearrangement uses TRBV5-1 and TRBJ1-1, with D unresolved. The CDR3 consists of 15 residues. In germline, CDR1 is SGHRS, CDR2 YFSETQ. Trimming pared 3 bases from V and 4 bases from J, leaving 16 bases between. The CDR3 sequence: CASSSGPTHTTEAFF. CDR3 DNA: TGCGCCAGCAGCTCGGGTCCGACGCACACCACTGAAGCTTTCTTT.

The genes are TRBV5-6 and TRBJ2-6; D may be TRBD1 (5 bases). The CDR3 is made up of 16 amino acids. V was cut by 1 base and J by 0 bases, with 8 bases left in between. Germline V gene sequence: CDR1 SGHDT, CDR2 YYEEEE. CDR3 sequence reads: CASSLLRGSGANVLTF. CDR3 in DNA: TGTGCCAGCAGCTTGTTAAGGGGCTCTGGGGCCAACGTCCTGACTTTC.

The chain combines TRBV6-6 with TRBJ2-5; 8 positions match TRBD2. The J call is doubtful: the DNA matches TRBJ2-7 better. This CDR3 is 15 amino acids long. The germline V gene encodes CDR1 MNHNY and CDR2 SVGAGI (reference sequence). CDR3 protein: CASSYQTSGVYEQYF. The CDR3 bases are TGTGCCAGCAGTTACCAAACTAGCGGAGTTTACGAGCAGTACTTC.

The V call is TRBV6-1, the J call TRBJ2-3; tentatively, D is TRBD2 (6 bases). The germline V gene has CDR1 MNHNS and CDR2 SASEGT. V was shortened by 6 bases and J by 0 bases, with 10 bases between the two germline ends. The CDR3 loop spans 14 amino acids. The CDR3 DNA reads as TGTGCCAGCAGGGGGGGTTTTAGCACAGATACGCAGTATTTT. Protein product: CASRGGFSTDTQYF.

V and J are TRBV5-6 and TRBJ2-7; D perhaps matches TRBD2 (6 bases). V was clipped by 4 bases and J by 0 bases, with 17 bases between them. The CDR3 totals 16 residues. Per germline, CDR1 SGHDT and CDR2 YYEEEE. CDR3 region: CASSGFGTPSSYEQYF. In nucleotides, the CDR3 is TGTGCCAGCAGCGGATTCGGGACTCCAAGCTCCTACGAGCAGTACTTC.

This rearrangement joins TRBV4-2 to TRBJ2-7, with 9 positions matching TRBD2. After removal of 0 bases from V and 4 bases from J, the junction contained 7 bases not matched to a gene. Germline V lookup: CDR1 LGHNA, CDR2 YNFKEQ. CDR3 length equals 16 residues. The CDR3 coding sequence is TGTGCCAGCAGCCAAGAGGGACTAGCATCAGGGTACGAGCAGTACTTC. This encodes CASSQEGLASGYEQYF.

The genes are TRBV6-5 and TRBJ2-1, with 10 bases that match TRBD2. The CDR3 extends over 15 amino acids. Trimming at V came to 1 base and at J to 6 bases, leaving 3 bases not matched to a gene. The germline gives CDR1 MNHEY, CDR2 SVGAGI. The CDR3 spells CASSYWASGSNEQFF. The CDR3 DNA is TGTGCCAGCAGTTACTGGGCTAGCGGGAGCAATGAGCAGTTCTTC.

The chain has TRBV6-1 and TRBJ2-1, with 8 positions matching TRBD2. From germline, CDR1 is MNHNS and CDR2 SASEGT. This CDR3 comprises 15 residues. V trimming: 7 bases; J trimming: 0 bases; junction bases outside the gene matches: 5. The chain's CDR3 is CASKGGGSSYNEQFF. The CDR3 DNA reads TGTGCCAGCAAAGGCGGGGGGAGCTCCTACAATGAGCAGTTCTTC.

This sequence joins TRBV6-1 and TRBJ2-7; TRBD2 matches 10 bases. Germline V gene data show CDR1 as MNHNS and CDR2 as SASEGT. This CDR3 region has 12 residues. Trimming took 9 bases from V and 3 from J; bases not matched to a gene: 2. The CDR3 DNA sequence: TGTGCCAGTTTAGCGGGAGGCTACGAGCAGTACTTC. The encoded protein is CASLAGGYEQYF.

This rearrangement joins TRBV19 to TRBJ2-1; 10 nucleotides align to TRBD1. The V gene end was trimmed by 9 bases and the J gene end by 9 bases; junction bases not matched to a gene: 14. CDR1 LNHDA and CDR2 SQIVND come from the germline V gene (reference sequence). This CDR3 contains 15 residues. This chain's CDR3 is CASHAGTGEGSEQFF. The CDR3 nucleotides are TGTGCCAGCCACGCCGGGACAGGGGAGGGTAGTGAGCAGTTCTTC.

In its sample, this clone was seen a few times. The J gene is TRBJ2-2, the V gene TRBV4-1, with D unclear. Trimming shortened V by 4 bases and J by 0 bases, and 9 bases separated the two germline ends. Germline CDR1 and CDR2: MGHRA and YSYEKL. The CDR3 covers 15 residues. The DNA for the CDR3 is TGCGCCAGCAGCCCTCAGTTCGCGAACACCGGGGAGCTGTTTTTT. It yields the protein CASSPQFANTGELFF.

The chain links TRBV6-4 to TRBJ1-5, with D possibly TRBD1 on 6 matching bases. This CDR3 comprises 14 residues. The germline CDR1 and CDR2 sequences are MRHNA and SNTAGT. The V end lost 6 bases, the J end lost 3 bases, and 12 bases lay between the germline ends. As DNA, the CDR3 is TGTGCCAGCAGACTCGGACAGTCCAATCAGCCCCAGCATTTT. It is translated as CASRLGQSNQPQHF.

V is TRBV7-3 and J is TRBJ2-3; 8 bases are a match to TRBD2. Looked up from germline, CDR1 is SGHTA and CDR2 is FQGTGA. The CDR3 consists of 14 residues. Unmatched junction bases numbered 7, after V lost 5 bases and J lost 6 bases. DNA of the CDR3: TGTGCCAGCAGCCCGAGCGGGAGTGCGGATACGCAGTATTTT. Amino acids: CASSPSGSADTQYF. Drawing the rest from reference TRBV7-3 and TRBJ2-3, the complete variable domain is GAGVSQTPSNKVTEKGKYVELRCDPISGHTALYWYRQSLGQGPEFLIYFQGTGAADDSGLPNDRFFAVRPEGSVSTLKIQRTERGDSAVYLCASSPSGSADTQYFGPGTRLTVL.

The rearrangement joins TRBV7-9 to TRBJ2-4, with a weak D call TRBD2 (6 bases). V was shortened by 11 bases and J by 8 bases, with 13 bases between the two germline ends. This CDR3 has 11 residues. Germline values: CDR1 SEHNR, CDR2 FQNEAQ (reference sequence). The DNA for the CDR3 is TGTGCCTCGGGGGAGGAGGACATTCAGTACTTC. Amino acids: CASGEEDIQYF.

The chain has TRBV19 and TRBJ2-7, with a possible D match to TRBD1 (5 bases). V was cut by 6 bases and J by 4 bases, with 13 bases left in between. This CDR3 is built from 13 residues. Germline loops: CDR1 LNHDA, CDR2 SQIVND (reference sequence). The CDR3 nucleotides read TGTGCCAGTAGCCCAGGGTCGGCGTACGAGCAGTACTTC. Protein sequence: CASSPGSAYEQYF.

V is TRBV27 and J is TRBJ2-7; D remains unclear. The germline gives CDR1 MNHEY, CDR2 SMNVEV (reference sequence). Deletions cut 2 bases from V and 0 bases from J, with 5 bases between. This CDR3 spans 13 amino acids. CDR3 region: CASSLEDSYEQYF. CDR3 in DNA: TGTGCCAGCAGTTTAGAGGACTCCTACGAGCAGTACTTC.

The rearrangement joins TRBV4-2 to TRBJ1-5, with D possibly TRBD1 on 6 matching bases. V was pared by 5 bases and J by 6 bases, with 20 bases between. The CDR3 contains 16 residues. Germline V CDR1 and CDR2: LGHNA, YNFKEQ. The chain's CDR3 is CASSGVQGSGGQPQHF. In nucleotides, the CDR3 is TGTGCCAGCAGCGGGGTACAGGGAAGCGGAGGTCAGCCCCAGCATTTT.